This T cell receptor (beta chain) was observed in a study of CD8+CD57+ T cells in acquired aplastic anemia. Turning to the study itself: Mean DNA quantity obtained from sorted CD4+ and CD8+ cells was about 3 ug.

Profiling of TCR beta VDJ combinations and CDR3 sequences used genomic DNA as template. From the reads, TCRdb called clonotypes with MiXCR, one entry per CDR3 protein. The data contain approximately 120,000 distinct CDR3 sequences, over 30% of them singletons. The germline CDR1 and CDR2 sequences are SGHVS and FQNEAQ. This CDR3 comprises 13 residues. A note on this clonotype: What it binds is unknown. At one end, the junction sequence differs from germline, possibly due to a read error.

Findings of the study overall: With respect to CD8+ Simpson's diversity, patients and controls did not differ significantly. Patients had roughly 31 CD8+ CDR3 sequences in common with controls (the shared set).

It was patients with CD8+CD57+ cell expansion by flow cytometry who were chosen for sequencing. Sampling of blood occurred while the patients had still received no therapy. Sequencing was carried out using sorted CD4+, CD8+, or CD8+CD57+ T cells (not recorded which) from PBMCs. The chain couples TRBV7-8 to TRBJ2-7, with TRBD1 matching 8 bases. The sequence derives from a human donor with aplastic anemia. CDR3 DNA sequence: TGTGCCGGCAGCGTTGACAGGGGCTACGAGCAGTACTTC. This gives the protein CAGSVDRGYEQYF.